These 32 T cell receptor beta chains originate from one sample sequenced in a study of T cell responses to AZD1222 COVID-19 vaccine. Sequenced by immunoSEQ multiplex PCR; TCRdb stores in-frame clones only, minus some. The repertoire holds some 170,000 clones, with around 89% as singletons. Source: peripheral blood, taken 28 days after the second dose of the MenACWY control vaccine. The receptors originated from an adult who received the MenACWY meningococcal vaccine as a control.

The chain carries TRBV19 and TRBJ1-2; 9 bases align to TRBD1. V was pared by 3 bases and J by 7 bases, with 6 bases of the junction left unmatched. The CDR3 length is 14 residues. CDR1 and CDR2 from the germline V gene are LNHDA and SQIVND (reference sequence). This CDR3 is CASSIRQGVGGYTF. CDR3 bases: TGTGCCAGTAGTATCCGACAGGGGGTAGGTGGCTACACCTTC.

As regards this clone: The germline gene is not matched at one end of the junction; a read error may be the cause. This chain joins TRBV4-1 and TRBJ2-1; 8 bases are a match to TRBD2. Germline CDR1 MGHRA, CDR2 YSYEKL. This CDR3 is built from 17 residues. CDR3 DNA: TGCGCCAGCAGCCACCCAACCGCGGCTAGCGGGTACAGTGAGCAGTTCTTC. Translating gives CASSHPTAASGYSEQFF.

CDR3 sequence reads: CASSLQGGDSPLHF. The CDR3 DNA follows: TGTGCCAGCAGCCTACAGGGGGGGGATTCACCCCTCCACTTT. V usage is TRBV7-3 and J usage is TRBJ1-6; 8 positions match TRBD1. The CDR3 has 14 residues. The V segment lost 5 bases and the J segment 8 bases; nucleotides outside the gene matches: 5. Germline V lookup: CDR1 SGHTA, CDR2 FQGTGA.

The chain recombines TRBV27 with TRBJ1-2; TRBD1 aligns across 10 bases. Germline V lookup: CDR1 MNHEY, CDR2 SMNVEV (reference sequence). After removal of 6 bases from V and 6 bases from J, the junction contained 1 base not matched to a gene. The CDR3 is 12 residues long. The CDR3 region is CASRTGGHGYTF. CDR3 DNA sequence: TGTGCCAGCAGGACAGGGGGCCATGGCTACACCTTC.

The CDR3 is CASSSTGLRGNTQYF. DNA for the CDR3: TGTGCCAGCAGCTCGACAGGGCTACGGGGGAATACGCAGTATTTT. This chain joins TRBV7-8 and TRBJ2-3; the D gene is possibly TRBD1 (7 bases). V lost 4 bases and J 7 bases, leaving 18 bases between the germline ends. The CDR3 contains 15 residues. Per the germline V gene, CDR1 is SGHVS and CDR2 is FQNEAQ. Full variable domain (missing parts from reference TRBV7-8 and TRBJ2-3): GAGVSQSPRYKVAKRGQDVALRCDPISGHVSLFWYQQALGQGPEFLTYFQNEAQLDKSGLPSDRFFAERPEGSVSTLKIQRTQQEDSAVYLCASSSTGLRGNTQYFGPGTRLTVL.

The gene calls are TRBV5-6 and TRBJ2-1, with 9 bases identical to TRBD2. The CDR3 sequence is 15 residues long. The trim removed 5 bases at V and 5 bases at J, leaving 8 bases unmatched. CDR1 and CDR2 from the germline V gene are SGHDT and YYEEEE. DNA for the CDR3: TGTGCCAGCAGTATCGGACTAGCGAGTAACAATGAGCAGTTCTTC. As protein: CASSIGLASNNEQFF.

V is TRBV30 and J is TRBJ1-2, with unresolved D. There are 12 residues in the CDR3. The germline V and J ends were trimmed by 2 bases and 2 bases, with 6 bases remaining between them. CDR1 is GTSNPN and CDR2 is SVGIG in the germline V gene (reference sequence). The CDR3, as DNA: TGTGCCTGGAGTACAGAAAACTATGGCTACACCTTC. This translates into CAWSTENYGYTF.

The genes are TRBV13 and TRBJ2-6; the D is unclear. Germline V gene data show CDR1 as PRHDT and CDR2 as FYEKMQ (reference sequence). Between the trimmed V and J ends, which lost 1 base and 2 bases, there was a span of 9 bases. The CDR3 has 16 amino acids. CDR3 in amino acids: CASSLAPSTGANVLTF. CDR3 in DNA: TGTGCCAGCAGCTTAGCTCCCAGTACTGGGGCCAACGTCCTGACTTTC.

The CDR3 loop is CASSYVIREQFF. In DNA form, the CDR3 reads TGTGCCAGCAGTTACGTCATCCGGGAGCAGTTCTTC. The V and J genes are TRBV6-2 or TRBV6-3 and TRBJ2-1; D gene ambiguous. V lost 2 bases and J lost 10, with 9 bases in between. The germline V gene has CDR1 MNHEY and CDR2 SVGEGT. The CDR3 loop spans 12 amino acids.

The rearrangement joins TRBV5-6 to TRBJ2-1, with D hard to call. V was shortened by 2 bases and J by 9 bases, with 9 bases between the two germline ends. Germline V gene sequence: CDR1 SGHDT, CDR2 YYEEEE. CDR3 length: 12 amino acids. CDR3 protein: CASSFSLGEQFF. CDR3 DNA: TGTGCCAGCAGCTTCTCCCTGGGTGAGCAGTTCTTC.

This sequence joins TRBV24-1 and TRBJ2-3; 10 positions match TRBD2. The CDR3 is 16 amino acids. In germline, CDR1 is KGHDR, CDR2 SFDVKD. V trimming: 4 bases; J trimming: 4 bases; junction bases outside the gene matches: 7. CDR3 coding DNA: TGTGCCACCAGTGAGAGAAGCGGGAGGGAACCAGATACGCAGTATTTT. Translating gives CATSERSGREPDTQYF.

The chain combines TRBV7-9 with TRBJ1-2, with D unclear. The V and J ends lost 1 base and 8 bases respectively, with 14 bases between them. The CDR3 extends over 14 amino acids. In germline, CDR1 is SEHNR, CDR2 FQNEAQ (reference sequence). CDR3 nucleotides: TGTGCCAGCAGCTTAGAGGGTGGTTCCGACGGCTACACCTTC. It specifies CASSLEGGSDGYTF.

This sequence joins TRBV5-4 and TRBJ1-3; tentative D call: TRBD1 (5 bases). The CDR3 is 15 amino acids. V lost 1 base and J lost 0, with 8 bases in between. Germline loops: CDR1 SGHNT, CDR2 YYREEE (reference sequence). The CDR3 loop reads CASSLRGSSGNTIYF. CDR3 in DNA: TGTGCCAGCAGCTTGAGGGGCAGCTCTGGAAACACCATATATTTT.

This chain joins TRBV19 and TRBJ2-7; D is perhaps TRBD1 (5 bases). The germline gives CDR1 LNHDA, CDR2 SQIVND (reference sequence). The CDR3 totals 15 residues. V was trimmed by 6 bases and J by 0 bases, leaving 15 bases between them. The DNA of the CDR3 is TGTGCCAGTAGAACCATTGACAGCACCTCCTACGAGCAGTACTTC. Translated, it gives CASRTIDSTSYEQYF.

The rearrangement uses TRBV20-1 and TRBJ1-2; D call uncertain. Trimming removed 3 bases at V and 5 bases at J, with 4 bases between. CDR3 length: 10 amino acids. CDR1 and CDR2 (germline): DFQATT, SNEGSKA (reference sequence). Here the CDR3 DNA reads TGCAGTGCTAGCATTTATGGCTACACCTTC. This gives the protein CSASIYGYTF.

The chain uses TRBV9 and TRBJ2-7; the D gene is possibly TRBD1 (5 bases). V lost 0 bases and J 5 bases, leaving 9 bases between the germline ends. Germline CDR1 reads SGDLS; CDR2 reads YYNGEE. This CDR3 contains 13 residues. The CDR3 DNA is TGTGCCAGCAGCGTAGGCAGGGTCAACGAGCAGTACTTC. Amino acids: CASSVGRVNEQYF.

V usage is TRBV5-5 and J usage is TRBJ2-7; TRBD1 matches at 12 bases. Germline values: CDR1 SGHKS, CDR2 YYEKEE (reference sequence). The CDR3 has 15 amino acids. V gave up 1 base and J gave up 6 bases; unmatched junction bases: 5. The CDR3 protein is CASSLMGTGGFEQYF. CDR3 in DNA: TGTGCCAGCAGCTTGATGGGGACAGGGGGCTTCGAGCAGTACTTC.

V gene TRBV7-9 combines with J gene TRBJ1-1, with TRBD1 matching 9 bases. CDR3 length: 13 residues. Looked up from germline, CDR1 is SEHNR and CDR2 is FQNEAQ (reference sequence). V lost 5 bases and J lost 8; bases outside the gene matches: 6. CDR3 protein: CASSGTTGGEAFF. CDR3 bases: TGTGCCAGCAGCGGGACAACAGGGGGCGAAGCTTTCTTT.

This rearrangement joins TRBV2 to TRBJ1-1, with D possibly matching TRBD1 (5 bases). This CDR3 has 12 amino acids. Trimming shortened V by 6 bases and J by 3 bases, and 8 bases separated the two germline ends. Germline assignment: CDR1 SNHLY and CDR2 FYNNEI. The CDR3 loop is CASRGLYTEAFF. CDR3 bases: TGTGCCAGCAGGGGACTTTACACTGAAGCTTTCTTT.

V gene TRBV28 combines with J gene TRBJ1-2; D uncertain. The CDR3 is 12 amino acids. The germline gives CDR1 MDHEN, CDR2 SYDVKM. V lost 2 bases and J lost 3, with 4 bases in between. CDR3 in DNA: TGTGCCAGCAGTTTAACGGACTATGGCTACACCTTC. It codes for CASSLTDYGYTF.

CDR3 bases: TGTGCCAGCAGTCGAGCAGGGGTCCAAGAGACCCAGTACTTC. Translated: CASSRAGVQETQYF. This chain joins TRBV6-2 or TRBV6-3 and TRBJ2-5, with a possible D match to TRBD1 (6 bases). Trimming cost V 5 bases and J 1 base, with 11 bases left between them. Germline assignment: CDR1 MNHEY and CDR2 SVGEGT. The CDR3 contains 14 residues.

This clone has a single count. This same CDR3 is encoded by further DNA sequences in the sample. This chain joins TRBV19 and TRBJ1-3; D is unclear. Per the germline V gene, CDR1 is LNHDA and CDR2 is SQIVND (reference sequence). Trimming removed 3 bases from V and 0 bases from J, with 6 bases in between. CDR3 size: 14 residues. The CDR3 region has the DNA TGTGCCAGTAGTATTATGAGCTCTGGAAACACCATATATTTT. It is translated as CASSIMSSGNTIYF.

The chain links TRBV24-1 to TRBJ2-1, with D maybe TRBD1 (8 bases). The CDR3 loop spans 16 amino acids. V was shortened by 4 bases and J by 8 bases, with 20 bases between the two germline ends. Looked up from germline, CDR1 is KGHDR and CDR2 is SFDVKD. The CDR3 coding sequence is TGTGCCACCAGTGAGCCGCGGGGGACAGGCAGCTATGAGCAGTTCTTC. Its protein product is CATSEPRGTGSYEQFF.

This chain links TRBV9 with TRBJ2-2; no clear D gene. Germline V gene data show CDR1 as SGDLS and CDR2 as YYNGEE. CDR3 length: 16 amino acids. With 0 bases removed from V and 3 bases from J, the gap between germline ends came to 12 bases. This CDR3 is CASSVEAHADTGELFF. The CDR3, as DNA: TGTGCCAGCAGCGTAGAGGCACACGCGGACACCGGGGAGCTGTTTTTT.

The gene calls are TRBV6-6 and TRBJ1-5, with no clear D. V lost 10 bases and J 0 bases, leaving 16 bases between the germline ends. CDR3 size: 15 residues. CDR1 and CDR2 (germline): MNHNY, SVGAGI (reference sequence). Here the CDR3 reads CATRQVQYSNQPQHF. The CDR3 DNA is TGTGCCACCCGACAAGTCCAATATAGCAATCAGCCCCAGCATTTT.

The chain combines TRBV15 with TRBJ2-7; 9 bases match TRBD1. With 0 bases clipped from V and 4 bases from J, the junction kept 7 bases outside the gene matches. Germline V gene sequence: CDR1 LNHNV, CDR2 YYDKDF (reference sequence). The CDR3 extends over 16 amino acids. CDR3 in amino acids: CATSREGTGSMYEQYF. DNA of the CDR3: TGTGCCACCAGCAGAGAGGGGACAGGGTCTATGTACGAGCAGTACTTC. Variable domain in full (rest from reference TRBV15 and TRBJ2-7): DAMVIQNPRYQVTQFGKPVTLSCSQTLNHNVMYWYQQKSSQAPKLLFHYYDKDFNNEADTPDNFQSRRPNTSFCFLDIRSPGLGDTAMYLCATSREGTGSMYEQYFGPGTRLTVT.

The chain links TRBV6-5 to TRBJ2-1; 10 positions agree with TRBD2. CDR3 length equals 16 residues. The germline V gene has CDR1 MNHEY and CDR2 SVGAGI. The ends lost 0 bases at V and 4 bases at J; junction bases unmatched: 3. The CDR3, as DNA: TGTGCCAGCAGTTACTCGACAGCGGGAGGGTACAATGAGCAGTTCTTC. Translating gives CASSYSTAGGYNEQFF.

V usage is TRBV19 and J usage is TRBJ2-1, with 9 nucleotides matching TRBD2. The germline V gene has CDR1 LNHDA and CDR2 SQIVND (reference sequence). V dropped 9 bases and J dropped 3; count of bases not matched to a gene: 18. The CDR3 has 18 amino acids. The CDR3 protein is CASGETGYWTSDYNEQFF. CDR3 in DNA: TGTGCCAGCGGGGAGACAGGGTATTGGACTAGCGACTACAATGAGCAGTTCTTC.

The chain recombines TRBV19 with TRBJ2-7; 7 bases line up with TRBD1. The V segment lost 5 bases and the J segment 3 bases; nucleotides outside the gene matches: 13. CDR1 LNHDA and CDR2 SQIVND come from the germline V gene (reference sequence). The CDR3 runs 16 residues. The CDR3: CASSLRTGTEIYEQYF. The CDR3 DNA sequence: TGTGCCAGTAGTTTAAGAACCGGGACAGAAATCTACGAGCAGTACTTC. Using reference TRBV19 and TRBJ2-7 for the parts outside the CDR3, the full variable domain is DGGITQSPKYLFRKEGQNVTLSCEQNLNHDAMYWYRQDPGQGLRLIYYSQIVNDFQKGDIAEGYSVSREKKESFPLTVTSAQKNPTAFYLCASSLRTGTEIYEQYFGPGTRLTVT.

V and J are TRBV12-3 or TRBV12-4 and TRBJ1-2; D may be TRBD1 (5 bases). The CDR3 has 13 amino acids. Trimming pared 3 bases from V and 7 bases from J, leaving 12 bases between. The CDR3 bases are TGTGCCAGCAGTTTTAGAGGGACGGCTGGCTACACCTTC. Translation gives CASSFRGTAGYTF.

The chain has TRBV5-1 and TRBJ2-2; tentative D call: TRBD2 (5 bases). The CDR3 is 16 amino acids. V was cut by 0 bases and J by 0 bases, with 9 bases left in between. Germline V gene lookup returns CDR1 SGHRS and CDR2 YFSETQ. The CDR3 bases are TGCGCCAGCAGCTTGGTCTCCGGGGCGAACACCGGGGAGCTGTTTTTT. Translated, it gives CASSLVSGANTGELFF. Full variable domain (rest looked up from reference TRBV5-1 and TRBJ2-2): KAGVTQTPRYLIKTRGQQVTLSCSPISGHRSVSWYQQTPGQGLQFLFEYFSETQRNKGNFPGRFSGRQFSNSRSEMNVSTLELGDSALYLCASSLVSGANTGELFFGEGSRLTVL.

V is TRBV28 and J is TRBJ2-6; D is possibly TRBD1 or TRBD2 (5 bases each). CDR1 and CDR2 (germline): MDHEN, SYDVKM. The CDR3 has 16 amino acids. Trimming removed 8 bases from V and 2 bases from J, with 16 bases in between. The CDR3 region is CASEGTVLPGANVLTF. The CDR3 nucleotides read TGTGCCAGCGAAGGGACGGTCCTCCCTGGGGCCAACGTCCTGACTTTC. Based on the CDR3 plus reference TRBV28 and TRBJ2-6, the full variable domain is DVKVTQSSRYLVKRTGEKVFLECVQDMDHENMFWYRQDPGLGLRLIYFSYDVKMKEKGDIPEGYSVSREKKERFSLILESASTNQTSMYLCASEGTVLPGANVLTFGAGSRLTVL.